Detailed here is one T cell receptor (beta chain). Its antigen is not identified. Trimming pared 8 bases from V and 0 bases from J, leaving 17 bases between. Germline V gives CDR1 MNHEY, CDR2 SVGAGI. This CDR3 comprises 16 residues. These data originate in a study of T cell repertoires in cytomegalovirus infection. Study-level findings and limits: Carriers of CMV plus the relevant HLA were identified by cumulative public TCR beta family frequency. There were HLA-C-restricted CMV-specific TCR beta clonotypes dominating the ex vivo response.

TCRdb independently ran MiXCR on the reads; one entry per CDR3 protein. Here the sample spans 250,000 to 300,000 distinct CDR3 sequences, around 20% being singletons. The sequencing used cultured PBMCs, collected from culture after CMV antigen stimulation. The TCR comes from a human donor in good health (CMV status not recorded). Some clones in this sample may be carry-over from other donors' samples. The chain is built from TRBV6-5 and TRBJ2-1; D could derive from TRBD1 or TRBD2 (5 bases each). As DNA, the CDR3 is TGTGCCAGCGGCGAGGGACGGATCTCCTCCTACAATGAGCAGTTCTTC. Translation: CASGEGRISSYNEQFF.